This TCR beta chain was identified during a study of T cells in Graves' hyperthyroidism and ophthalmopathy. Whole-study findings and limits: Appearing also in blood were most of the thyroid clonotypes expanded above 0.001.

The source material, RNA transcripts, was used to amplify TCR beta CDR3 regions. A set of HTBI primers served as the primers for a first-round RT-PCR of the TCR CDR3. TCRdb re-derived calls from the multiplex PCR reads in MiXCR, one entry per CDR3 protein. Of approximately 740,000 distinct CDR3 sequences in the sample, approximately 15% were seen once. This clonotype was counted a few times. Its antigen is as yet unknown. Trimming pared 2 bases from V and 6 bases from J, leaving 15 bases between. The CDR3 runs 15 residues. Germline CDR1 and CDR2: SGHTA and FQGTGA. The authors deemed Graves' hyperthyroidism stable absent ophthalmopathy progression within 18 months. Clinical symptoms, serum thyroxine, TRAb, thyroid ultrasound and orbital computed tomography established diagnosis. The PBMCs were taken from 10 ml of fresh peripheral blood.

The sequencing sample was made of blood. This sequence originates from a woman aged 18-29 years with Graves' hyperthyroidism. The chain uses TRBV7-3 and TRBJ2-3; D perhaps matches TRBD2 (5 bases). The CDR3 sequence: CASSLFPSLMDTQYF. CDR3 DNA sequence: TGTGCCAGCAGCTTATTCCCTAGCTTAATGGATACGCAGTATTTT.